A selection of T cell receptor beta chains follows, all from one sample in a study of tumor T cells in aggressive B-cell lymphoma. Some clones are missing from TCRdb's copy, which holds only in-frame ones; the method was immunoSEQ multiplex PCR. Altogether fewer than 2,000 clones are present, roughly nine tenths being singletons, with the ten largest covering more than 9%. Sequencing was done on a sample of tumor tissue. Receptor source: an adult with diffuse large B cell lymphoma. CDR3s include the opening cysteine and the closing phenylalanine or tryptophan. The order of the fields is D gene, V gene, CDR3 length, clone size, J gene, CDR3 DNA, CDR3 protein. A D gene is named only where the DNA matches it firmly. Not every row has a clone size; where given, it reads once, few, many or a size class.

d_gene: -
v_gene: TRBV5-4
len: 13
abundance: -
j_gene: TRBJ1-2
CDR3nt: TGTGCCAGCAGCTTGACAGGACGTTATGGCTACACCTTC
CDR3aa: CASSLTGRYGYTF

d_gene: TRBD2
v_gene: TRBV2
len: 13
abundance: -
j_gene: TRBJ2-1
CDR3nt: TGTGCCAGCAGTGAATTGGGTGGGAGGGGGCAGTTCTTC
CDR3aa: CASSELGGRGQFF

d_gene: -
v_gene: TRBV9
len: 17
abundance: -
j_gene: TRBJ2-2
CDR3nt: TGTGCCAGCAGCGTGGCTCGGGAGACTCTGGCGAGCGGGGAGCTGTTTTTT
CDR3aa: CASSVARETLASGELFF

d_gene: -
v_gene: TRBV27
len: 15
abundance: -
j_gene: TRBJ2-5
CDR3nt: TGTGCCAGCAGTTTGAAGGGAGACCCTCAAGAGACCCAGTACTTC
CDR3aa: CASSLKGDPQETQYF

d_gene: -
v_gene: TRBV30
len: 11
abundance: -
j_gene: TRBJ2-3
CDR3nt: TGTGCCTGGCATACTATAGATACGCAGTATTTT
CDR3aa: CAWHTIDTQYF

d_gene: -
v_gene: TRBV5-5
len: 14
abundance: -
j_gene: TRBJ1-1
CDR3nt: TGTGCCAGCAGCGACTCGGGGTTATACAGTGAAGCTTTCTTT
CDR3aa: CASSDSGLYSEAFF

d_gene: -
v_gene: TRBV4-2
len: 16
abundance: few
j_gene: TRBJ2-7
CDR3nt: TGTGCCAGCAGCCAAGATCTCGGGTCAGAGGGATACGAGCAGTACTTC
CDR3aa: CASSQDLGSEGYEQYF

d_gene: TRBD1
v_gene: TRBV7-2
len: 15
abundance: -
j_gene: TRBJ1-6
CDR3nt: TGTGCCAGCAGCTTCACCGGGACAGGGGATTCACCCCTCCACTTT
CDR3aa: CASSFTGTGDSPLHF

d_gene: -
v_gene: TRBV28
len: 11
abundance: few
j_gene: TRBJ2-7
CDR3nt: TGTGCCAGCAGTCCCGCCTACGAGCAGTACTTC
CDR3aa: CASSPAYEQYF

d_gene: -
v_gene: TRBV2
len: 13
abundance: -
j_gene: TRBJ1-1
CDR3nt: TGTGCCAGCGGAGCTGGGGGGTGGACTGAAGCTTTCTTT
CDR3aa: CASGAGGWTEAFF

d_gene: TRBD2
v_gene: TRBV28
len: 14
abundance: few
j_gene: TRBJ2-1
CDR3nt: TGTGCCAGCAGTTCACTAGCGGGAGGCAATGAGCAGTTCTTC
CDR3aa: CASSSLAGGNEQFF

d_gene: TRBD2
v_gene: TRBV2
len: 15
abundance: -
j_gene: TRBJ2-5
CDR3nt: TGTGCCAGCAGTGGGGGACTAGCGAAGCAAGAGACCCAGTACTTC
CDR3aa: CASSGGLAKQETQYF

d_gene: -
v_gene: TRBV27
len: 14
abundance: -
j_gene: TRBJ1-1
CDR3nt: TGTGCCAGCAGTTTAGGAGGCGCGGACACTGAAGCTTTCTTT
CDR3aa: CASSLGGADTEAFF

d_gene: -
v_gene: TRBV5-1
len: 14
abundance: -
j_gene: TRBJ2-1
CDR3nt: TGCGCCAGCGGGAGTAAGAGCTCCTACAATGAGCAGTTCTTC
CDR3aa: CASGSKSSYNEQFF

d_gene: -
v_gene: TRBV6-5
len: 16
abundance: -
j_gene: TRBJ2-2
CDR3nt: TGTGCCAACAGTTACTCGAGTGGGGGGGCGACCGGGGAGCTGTTTTTT
CDR3aa: CANSYSSGGATGELFF

d_gene: -
v_gene: TRBV7-9
len: 15
abundance: -
j_gene: TRBJ2-7
CDR3nt: TGTGCCAGCACGTCAACACCGGGGGACCTTTACGAGCAGTACTTC
CDR3aa: CASTSTPGDLYEQYF

d_gene: -
v_gene: TRBV9
len: 15
abundance: -
j_gene: TRBJ2-1
CDR3nt: TGTGCCAGCAGCTTTAGAGGAATAGGCTGGAGTGAGCAGTTCTTC
CDR3aa: CASSFRGIGWSEQFF

d_gene: TRBD1
v_gene: TRBV30
len: 13
abundance: -
j_gene: TRBJ1-3
CDR3nt: TGTGCCTGGAACGACAGGGCTGGAAACACCATATATTTT
CDR3aa: CAWNDRAGNTIYF

d_gene: TRBD2
v_gene: TRBV7-3
len: 15
abundance: -
j_gene: TRBJ2-7
CDR3nt: TGTGCCAGCAGCTTAGATGGCGGGGGATCCTACGAGCAGTACTTC
CDR3aa: CASSLDGGGSYEQYF

d_gene: TRBD2
v_gene: TRBV5-1
len: 15
abundance: -
j_gene: TRBJ2-1
CDR3nt: TGCGCCAGCAGCCCGCGGAGCGGGAGCTACAATGAGCAGTTCTTC
CDR3aa: CASSPRSGSYNEQFF

d_gene: -
v_gene: TRBV19
len: 13
abundance: -
j_gene: TRBJ1-1
CDR3nt: TGTGCCAGTAGTACGGACAGGAACACTGAAGCTTTCTTT
CDR3aa: CASSTDRNTEAFF

d_gene: -
v_gene: TRBV5-6
len: 14
abundance: -
j_gene: TRBJ1-4
CDR3nt: TGTGCCAGCACCCGGCGTGGGGGGGATGAAAAACTGTTTTTT
CDR3aa: CASTRRGGDEKLFF

d_gene: -
v_gene: TRBV4-3
len: 16
abundance: few
j_gene: TRBJ2-3
CDR3nt: TGCGCCAGCAGCCAAGATACCGGAGTAAGCACAGATACGCAGTATTTT
CDR3aa: CASSQDTGVSTDTQYF